What follows are 31 T cell receptor beta chains derived from one specimen sequenced in a study of shared clonotypes between healthy human individuals (TCRdb year 2020). Libraries came from the immunoSEQ multiplex PCR assay. The source is immuneACCESS, and TCRdb retained only in-frame sequences with V and J called. Part of the clones is not carried over; for the studies checked, unresolved V genes explain less than half of this, and the remainder is unexplained. The sample records more than 2 million clones, 90% to 97% of which are singletons. The top ten constitute over 0.1% of the sample. What was sequenced was naive CD4+ T cells sorted from blood. This specimen's cell subset or site label, per the study, means: CD45RA+ positively selected. The receptors here all came from a man younger than 30 in good health.

The V call is TRBV19, the J call TRBJ2-3, with a tentative D call TRBD1 (5 bases). This CDR3 spans 13 amino acids. Trimming cost V 8 bases and J 3 bases, with 12 bases left between them. Germline V gives CDR1 LNHDA, CDR2 SQIVND (reference sequence). CDR3 DNA sequence: TGTGCCAGTCGAAGCCAGGGAACAGATACGCAGTATTTT. Translation: CASRSQGTDTQYF.

V gene TRBV7-9 combines with J gene TRBJ1-1; D gene ambiguous. V was pared by 7 bases and J by 3 bases, with 21 bases between. CDR1 and CDR2 (germline): SEHNR, FQNEAQ (reference sequence). The CDR3 covers 16 residues. The CDR3 bases are TGTGCCAGCACCTTCCGAACGCCCGGCGGGGACACTGAAGCTTTCTTT. Translating gives CASTFRTPGGDTEAFF. The variable domain in full, with the rest retrieved from reference TRBV7-9 and TRBJ1-1, is DTGVSQNPRHKITKRGQNVTFRCDPISEHNRLYWYRQTLGQGPEFLTYFQNEAQLEKSRLLSDRFSAERPKGSFSTLEIQRTEQGDSAMYLCASTFRTPGGDTEAFFGQGTRLTVV.

The chain uses TRBV11-2 and TRBJ2-2; 9 positions agree with TRBD2. This CDR3 spans 16 amino acids. Germline V CDR1 and CDR2: SGHAT, FQNNGV. V gave up 7 bases and J gave up 4 bases; unmatched junction bases: 10. The CDR3: CASNLAGPVVTGELFF. DNA for the CDR3: TGTGCCAGCAACCTAGCGGGGCCGGTGGTCACCGGGGAGCTGTTTTTT.

The chain has TRBV5-1 and TRBJ1-6, with D possibly TRBD1 on 5 matching bases. Trimming left V 2 bases short and J 9 bases short, with 15 bases between. The germline V gene encodes CDR1 SGHRS and CDR2 YFSETQ. The length of the CDR3 is 15 residues. CDR3: CASSLRGREGSPLHF. In DNA, the CDR3 is TGCGCCAGCAGCTTAAGGGGCCGCGAGGGTTCACCCCTCCACTTT.

A word on this clone: This specimen includes other DNA sequences encoding the same CDR3. The CDR3 loop is CASSFGQSYGYTF. In nucleotides, the CDR3 is TGTGCCAGCAGCTTCGGCCAGTCCTATGGCTACACCTTC. The genes are TRBV5-4 and TRBJ1-2; unclear D gene. The CDR3 is 13 amino acids. Trimming took 2 bases from V and 4 from J, leaving 9 bases between them. Germline CDR1 is SGHNT and CDR2 is YYREEE (reference sequence).

The chain has TRBV7-2 and TRBJ2-1; D ambiguous. Germline V lookup: CDR1 SGHTA, CDR2 FQGNSA. The V end lost 3 bases, the J end lost 8 bases, and 14 bases lay between the germline ends. The CDR3 spans 14 residues. CDR3 sequence: CASSFSPTLYEQFF. The CDR3 DNA sequence: TGTGCCAGCAGCTTCTCCCCTACCTTGTATGAGCAGTTCTTC.

The chain employs TRBV9 and TRBJ1-3; no reliable D call. CDR1 and CDR2 from the germline V gene are SGDLS and YYNGEE. V dropped 1 base and J dropped 11 bases, with 19 bases sitting between them. This CDR3 is 15 amino acids long. The CDR3 is CASSVFEELPSSIYF. The CDR3 nucleotides are TGTGCCAGCAGCGTATTCGAAGAACTACCCAGTTCCATATATTTT. Drawing the rest from reference TRBV9 and TRBJ1-3, the complete variable domain is DSGVTQTPKHLITATGQRVTLRCSPRSGDLSVYWYQQSLDQGLQFLIQYYNGEERAKGNILERFSAQQFPDLHSELNLSSLELGDSALYFCASSVFEELPSSIYFGEGSWLTVV.

V gene TRBV19 combines with J gene TRBJ1-6; TRBD1 agrees at 8 bases. J lost 8 bases, V lost 6 bases, and 9 bases had no gene match. This CDR3 is 15 amino acids long. The germline V gene encodes CDR1 LNHDA and CDR2 SQIVND (reference sequence). The CDR3 here is CASSAETGVYSPLHF. The CDR3, as DNA: TGTGCCAGTAGCGCCGAGACAGGGGTATATTCACCCCTCCACTTT.

The CDR3 is CASSQDVRGEQYF. The CDR3 region has the DNA TGTGCCAGCAGCCAAGACGTAAGAGGGGAGCAGTACTTC. The gene calls are TRBV14 and TRBJ2-7; D perhaps matches TRBD2 (5 bases). Germline V gene sequence: CDR1 SGHDN, CDR2 FVKESK. V lost 0 bases, J lost 7 bases, and 10 bases lay in between. There are 13 residues in the CDR3. Together with reference TRBV14 and TRBJ2-7, the CDR3 gives the full variable domain: EAGVTQFPSHSVIEKGQTVTLRCDPISGHDNLYWYRRVMGKEIKFLLHFVKESKQDESGMPNNRFLAERTGGTYSTLKVQPAELEDSGVYFCASSQDVRGEQYFGPGTRLTVT.

This clone came up once. The V gene is TRBV2, the J gene TRBJ1-4, with D unresolved. This CDR3 comprises 15 residues. From germline, CDR1 is SNHLY and CDR2 FYNNEI. V lost 4 bases, J lost 3 bases, and 12 bases lay in between. The DNA for the CDR3 is TGTGCCAGCAGTGTCACAAGGAGGGCTAATGAAAAACTGTTTTTT. This gives the protein CASSVTRRANEKLFF.

Comment on this clone: Other DNA sequences in the same sample also yield this CDR3. The chain couples TRBV2 to TRBJ2-2; TRBD1 agrees at 7 bases. Germline loops: CDR1 SNHLY, CDR2 FYNNEI. The CDR3 length is 13 residues. V was clipped by 6 bases and J by 5 bases; unmatched bases: 3. Here the CDR3 reads CASSTQGTGELFF. CDR3 DNA: TGTGCCAGCAGCACACAGGGGACCGGGGAGCTGTTTTTT.

Turning to this clone: The sample holds other DNA sequences that translate to the same CDR3. The V gene is TRBV27, the J gene TRBJ2-7; D remains ambiguous. This CDR3 has 11 amino acids. The V end was cut by 5 bases, the J end by 4 bases, with 6 bases between. Germline V CDR1 and CDR2: MNHEY, SMNVEV (reference sequence). CDR3 in DNA: TGTGCCAGCAGTCTCGGGTACGAGCAGTACTTC. It yields the protein CASSLGYEQYF.

The chain couples TRBV28 to TRBJ2-1; tentatively, D is TRBD1 or TRBD2 (5 bases each). The CDR3 runs 15 residues. The V end was cut by 5 bases, the J end by 4 bases, with 15 bases between. CDR1 and CDR2 from the germline V gene are MDHEN and SYDVKM. Here the CDR3 DNA reads TGTGCCAGCAGTCCCCGGGGCCTGAGGTACAATGAGCAGTTCTTC. This translates into CASSPRGLRYNEQFF.

The genes are TRBV6-6 and TRBJ2-7, with no clear D. The CDR3 extends over 13 amino acids. Trimming pared 8 bases from V and 7 bases from J, leaving 18 bases between. The germline V gene encodes CDR1 MNHNY and CDR2 SVGAGI (reference sequence). The CDR3 DNA is TGTGCCAGCGCGGTCTCAGAACTACGGGAGCAGTACTTC. Its translation: CASAVSELREQYF.

The V call is TRBV19, the J call TRBJ2-7, with D possibly matching TRBD2 (6 bases). Trimming removed 4 bases at V and 2 bases at J, with 15 bases between. The CDR3 extends over 15 amino acids. CDR1 LNHDA and CDR2 SQIVND come from the germline V gene (reference sequence). CDR3 amino acids: CASSTLGGSTYEQYF. The CDR3 DNA sequence: TGTGCCAGTAGTACCTTGGGGGGATCAACCTACGAGCAGTACTTC.

The chain joins TRBV5-1 to TRBJ1-6, with TRBD1 matching 8 bases. The germline V gene encodes CDR1 SGHRS and CDR2 YFSETQ. The CDR3 covers 16 residues. With V trimmed by 0 bases and J by 8 bases, 7 bases remained unmatched. CDR3 sequence reads: CASSLGTGQGDSPLHF. CDR3 DNA: TGCGCCAGCAGCTTGGGGACAGGGCAAGGGGATTCACCCCTCCACTTT.

As concerns this clone: The junction departs from the called germline gene at one end, perhaps through a read error. V gene TRBV12-5 combines with J gene TRBJ2-3; D call uncertain. This CDR3 spans 12 amino acids. Germline assignment: CDR1 LGHNT and CDR2 FRNRAP. CDR3 amino acids: CASGSASDAQYF. The CDR3 nucleotides are TGTGCTAGTGGTTCCGCTTCAGATGCGCAGTATTTT.

This chain joins TRBV10-3 and TRBJ2-1, with TRBD2 matching over 10 bases. The CDR3 runs to 16 residues. CDR1 and CDR2 from the germline V gene are ENHRY and SYGVKD. With V trimmed by 4 bases and J by 4 bases, 7 bases remained unmatched. Here the CDR3 DNA reads TGTGCCATCAGTGCATCACTAGCGGGAAATTACAATGAGCAGTTCTTC. As protein: CAISASLAGNYNEQFF.

The table lists this clone with a few counts. The chain has TRBV19 and TRBJ1-1; TRBD1 matches at 10 bases. Losses at the gene ends were 4 bases for V and 1 base for J; bases not matched to a gene: 0. The CDR3 sequence is 14 residues long. From germline, CDR1 is LNHDA and CDR2 SQIVND (reference sequence). The CDR3, as DNA: TGTGCCAGTAGTAGACAGGGGGCGAACACTGAAGCTTTCTTT. Amino acid sequence: CASSRQGANTEAFF.

This chain connects TRBV2 to TRBJ1-5, with no clear D. The CDR3 length is 18 residues. CDR1 SNHLY and CDR2 FYNNEI come from the germline V gene. Trimming left V 4 bases short and J 0 bases short, with 19 bases between. CDR3 amino acids: CASSAGPATSLSNQPQHF. CDR3 DNA: TGTGCCAGCAGTGCCGGGCCGGCCACCTCCCTTAGCAATCAGCCCCAGCATTTT.

The rearrangement uses TRBV7-9 and TRBJ2-5, with TRBD1 matching over 8 bases. Germline CDR1 is SEHNR and CDR2 is FQNEAQ (reference sequence). J gave up 4 bases and V 3 bases, and 4 bases lay outside the gene matches. The CDR3 loop spans 14 amino acids. The CDR3 sequence: CASSLIGQGETQYF. The CDR3 DNA follows: TGTGCCAGCAGCTTGATTGGACAGGGAGAGACCCAGTACTTC.

The rearrangement uses TRBV5-6 and TRBJ2-7; a possible D gene is TRBD1 (6 bases). Germline values: CDR1 SGHDT, CDR2 YYEEEE. The CDR3 is 15 residues long. Trimming shortened V by 4 bases and J by 2 bases, and 16 bases separated the two germline ends. CDR3 in amino acids: CASSQPGDIPYEQYF. The CDR3 DNA is TGTGCCAGCAGCCAACCAGGGGATATTCCCTACGAGCAGTACTTC.

The chain recombines TRBV7-6 with TRBJ2-7; 9 nucleotides match TRBD2. CDR1 is SGHVS and CDR2 is FNYEAQ in the germline V gene. CDR3 length: 18 amino acids. Trimming cost V 0 bases and J 0 bases; bases outside gene matches: 9. The CDR3 DNA follows: TGTGCCAGCAGCTTAGCCCCTATTCTAGCGGGGAGCTCCTACGAGCAGTACTTC. Amino acid sequence: CASSLAPILAGSSYEQYF.

This clone was recorded only once. The same CDR3 can be traced to other DNA sequences in this sample. The chain carries TRBV2 and TRBJ1-3; no reliable D call. There are 13 residues in the CDR3. V shed 6 bases and J shed 0 bases, with 6 bases lying between them. The V gene's germline CDR1 is SNHLY and CDR2 FYNNEI. The CDR3, as DNA: TGTGCCAGCAGGGCTAACTCTGGAAACACCATATATTTT. Amino acids: CASRANSGNTIYF.

The chain employs TRBV10-3 and TRBJ1-2; the D is unclear. Trimming cost V 4 bases and J 6 bases, with 12 bases left between them. The CDR3 length is 13 residues. Germline V gene lookup returns CDR1 ENHRY and CDR2 SYGVKD. CDR3: CAISGAFTDGYTF. The DNA for the CDR3 is TGTGCCATCAGTGGGGCTTTCACAGATGGCTACACCTTC.

This clone was picked up one time. The J gene is TRBJ1-2, the V gene TRBV7-9; D perhaps matches TRBD1 (6 bases). Germline values: CDR1 SEHNR, CDR2 FQNEAQ (reference sequence). The ends were cut back, 6 bases at V and 2 bases at J, with 16 bases in the middle. The CDR3 runs to 15 residues. The CDR3 sequence: CASRIYREGNYGYTF. CDR3 bases: TGTGCCAGCAGAATTTACAGGGAGGGGAACTATGGCTACACCTTC.

The chain combines TRBV6-5 with TRBJ1-1; the D gene is possibly TRBD1 (5 bases). Trimming took off 7 bases at V and 2 bases at J, with 14 bases between the two ends. Germline V gene sequence: CDR1 MNHEY, CDR2 SVGAGI. The CDR3 runs to 14 residues. This CDR3 reads CASTPTVGNTEAFF. CDR3 sequence (DNA): TGTGCCAGCACCCCGACAGTTGGTAACACTGAAGCTTTCTTT.

This chain joins TRBV6-5 and TRBJ2-7; the D call may be TRBD1 or TRBD2 (5 bases each). The CDR3 covers 12 residues. The V and J ends lost 10 bases and 4 bases respectively, with 14 bases between them. Germline V CDR1 and CDR2: MNHEY, SVGAGI. The CDR3 loop is CATQRGPYEQYF. In nucleotides, the CDR3 is TGTGCCACACAGAGGGGTCCTTACGAGCAGTACTTC.

This clone was recorded once. J is TRBJ2-2 and V is TRBV7-9, with TRBD1 matching over 10 bases. The germline CDR1 and CDR2 sequences are SEHNR and FQNEAQ (reference sequence). Trimming removed 2 bases from V and 5 bases from J; junction bases left unmatched: 5. This CDR3 contains 16 residues. CDR3: CASSLIGTGETGELFF. The CDR3 DNA reads as TGTGCCAGCAGCTTAATTGGGACAGGGGAGACCGGGGAGCTGTTTTTT.

This clone has just one count. V gene TRBV5-1 combines with J gene TRBJ2-2; 10 bases are a match to TRBD1. There are 16 residues in the CDR3. V was pared by 3 bases and J by 6 bases, with 8 bases of the junction left unmatched. CDR1 and CDR2 (germline): SGHRS, YFSETQ. The CDR3 coding sequence is TGCGCCAGCAGCTACCGGGACAGGGGATTGTCCGGGGAGCTGTTTTTT. Translation gives CASSYRDRGLSGELFF.

The chain carries TRBV29-1 and TRBJ2-1, with 9 bases lining up with TRBD2. The germline CDR1 and CDR2 sequences are SQVTM and ANQGSEA. Trimming removed 7 bases from V and 10 bases from J; junction bases left unmatched: 5. The CDR3 totals 11 residues. The CDR3 bases are TGCAGCGCCGGGACTAGCAAGGAGCAGTTCTTC. This codes for CSAGTSKEQFF.